This TCR beta chain was captured by sequencing in a study of blood T cell repertoires in COVID-19. In the study overall: Samples came from the United States, Italy and Spain, spanning acute and convalescent COVID-19. Nucleic acid was either cDNA or gDNA, and it came from T cells, B-cell-depleted T cells, or PBMCs.

In the original analysis: Quantification of nucleated cells was approximated via reference gene primer amplification. Profiled with immunoSEQ multiplex PCR; TCRdb holds only in-frame clones, not every one. Clone size and the V and J calls come from that table; the DNA yielded D and trimming. The table includes about 250,000 clones, 80% to 90% detected once. Trimming pared 5 bases from V and 3 bases from J, leaving 17 bases between. CDR3 length: 15 residues. Germline assignment: CDR1 MDHEN and CDR2 SYDVKM. This TCR was sampled from a man aged 40-55 years with active or convalescent COVID-19. The source material was peripheral blood. This chain uses TRBV28 with TRBJ2-7; D may be TRBD1 (6 bases). The CDR3 coding sequence is TGTGCCAGCAGTCTTACCCCGGGACACAGCTACGAGCAGTACTTC. This codes for CASSLTPGHSYEQYF.